This TCR beta chain derives from a study of identical twins. Each donor (without exception) was a healthy Caucasian. Addition of a universal primer site occurred through template switching, and cDNA carried unique molecular identifiers. TCRdb used MiXCR to reprocess the 5' RACE reads, holding one entry per CDR3 protein. Of 1.5 million to 2 million distinct CDR3 sequences in the sample, roughly 35% were seen once. CDR1 is SGHAT, CDR2 FQNNGV, per germline. The V end was cut by 2 bases, the J end by 11 bases, with 21 bases between. The CDR3 loop spans 15 amino acids. Notes on this clonotype: Since a much larger clone is just one base distant, this may be a read error.

The chain carries TRBV11-2 and TRBJ2-5, with D maybe TRBD2 (6 bases). Sequenced: cord blood. This TCR was sampled from a newborn girl in good health. The CDR3 region is CASSLRRVGHNEQYF. Here the CDR3 DNA reads TGTGCCAGCAGCTTACGGAGGGTTGGACACAATGAGCAGTACTTC.